The 12 T cell receptor beta chains listed next were all sequenced from one sample in a study of T cell responses to AZD1222 COVID-19 vaccine. Assay: immunoSEQ multiplex PCR; the TCRdb copy retains only in-frame clones and omits some. The sample contains under 95,000 clones, approximately 88% of which appear only once. The source was peripheral blood, collected on day 0 of AZD1222 vaccination. The receptors originated from an adult in good health.

V is TRBV4-1 and J is TRBJ1-1, with 9 bases matching TRBD1. V was pared by 4 bases and J by 1 base, with 4 bases of the junction left unmatched. The V gene's germline CDR1 is MGHRA and CDR2 YSYEKL. The CDR3 is made up of 15 amino acids. As DNA, the CDR3 is TGCGCCAGCAGCCGCACAGGGGGCGGGAACACTGAAGCTTTCTTT. This sequence encodes CASSRTGGGNTEAFF.

The genes are TRBV20-1 and TRBJ1-6; TRBD1 is a possible D gene (6 bases). Germline V CDR1 and CDR2: DFQATT, SNEGSKA (reference sequence). The length of the CDR3 is 16 residues. V dropped 3 bases and J dropped 1 base, with 13 bases sitting between them. Here the CDR3 reads CSASNRDRSYNSPLHF. The CDR3, as DNA: TGCAGTGCTAGTAACAGGGATAGGTCCTATAATTCACCCCTCCACTTT.

The V and J genes are TRBV6-5 and TRBJ2-7; 7 positions agree with TRBD2. This CDR3 has 12 residues. Germline CDR1 MNHEY, CDR2 SVGAGI. After removal of 10 bases from V and 1 base from J, the junction contained 4 bases not matched to a gene. The DNA for the CDR3 is TGTGCCACCCGGACTAGTTCCTACGAGCAGTACTTC. Encoded protein: CATRTSSYEQYF.

The genes are TRBV3-1 (or the pseudogene TRBV3-2) and TRBJ2-7; 10 bases map to TRBD1. From germline, CDR1 is LGHDT and CDR2 YNNKEL (reference sequence). The CDR3 covers 15 residues. After removal of 1 base from V and 3 bases from J, the junction contained 3 bases not matched to a gene. CDR3: CASSQGGQGHYEQYF. The CDR3 DNA follows: TGTGCCAGCAGCCAAGGGGGACAGGGGCACTACGAGCAGTACTTC.

The chain links TRBV6-5 to TRBJ1-1, with TRBD1 identical over 10 bases. The CDR3 is 15 residues long. V was pared by 6 bases and J by 1 base, with 5 bases of the junction left unmatched. CDR1 and CDR2 (germline): MNHEY, SVGAGI. As DNA, the CDR3 is TGTGCCAGCAGCAAGACAGGGGGCAAGAACACTGAAGCTTTCTTT. Encoded protein: CASSKTGGKNTEAFF.

The chain combines TRBV18 with TRBJ2-5, with D possibly being TRBD2 (6 bases). In germline, CDR1 is KGHSH, CDR2 LQKENI. Trimming stripped 5 bases from V and 4 bases from J, with 14 bases between. The CDR3 runs to 14 residues. The CDR3: CASSAQGGRETQYF. Written as DNA, the CDR3 is TGTGCCAGCTCAGCTCAGGGAGGCCGAGAGACCCAGTACTTC. The whole variable domain, filled in from reference TRBV18 and TRBJ2-5, reads NAGVMQNPRHLVRRRGQEARLRCSPMKGHSHVYWYRQLPEEGLKFMVYLQKENIIDESGMPKERFSAEFPKEGPSILRIQQVVRGDSAAYFCASSAQGGRETQYFGPGTRLLVL.

The V and J genes are TRBV27 and TRBJ2-3; the match to TRBD2 covers 7 bases. The V segment lost 3 bases and the J segment 2 bases; nucleotides outside the gene matches: 2. The length of the CDR3 is 14 residues. CDR1 MNHEY and CDR2 SMNVEV come from the germline V gene (reference sequence). The CDR3 sequence: CASSLGLYTDTQYF. CDR3 bases: TGTGCCAGCAGTTTGGGACTATACACAGATACGCAGTATTTT.

The J gene is TRBJ1-1, the V gene TRBV18, with 8 bases aligning to TRBD1. This CDR3 has 15 residues. V trimming: 2 bases; J trimming: 5 bases; junction bases outside the gene matches: 7. The germline CDR1 and CDR2 sequences are KGHSH and LQKENI. The CDR3 region is CASSPLGTGLTEAFF. For the CDR3, the DNA is TGTGCCAGCTCACCATTAGGGACAGGACTTACTGAAGCTTTCTTT. Complete variable domain (other parts from reference TRBV18 and TRBJ1-1): NAGVMQNPRHLVRRRGQEARLRCSPMKGHSHVYWYRQLPEEGLKFMVYLQKENIIDESGMPKERFSAEFPKEGPSILRIQQVVRGDSAAYFCASSPLGTGLTEAFFGQGTRLTVV.

The chain links TRBV7-2 to TRBJ2-3; D possibly corresponds to TRBD2 (6 bases). The CDR3 spans 14 residues. Deletions cut 0 bases from V and 4 bases from J, with 8 bases between. Germline V gene sequence: CDR1 SGHTA, CDR2 FQGNSA. CDR3 coding DNA: TGTGCCAGCAGCTTAGCGGGACTTCCAGATACGCAGTATTTT. This codes for CASSLAGLPDTQYF.

The rearrangement links TRBV5-1 to TRBJ2-2, with 10 nucleotides matching TRBD2. With V trimmed by 1 base and J by 5 bases, 2 bases remained unmatched. CDR3 length equals 15 residues. CDR1 is SGHRS and CDR2 is YFSETQ in the germline V gene. CDR3 protein: CASSLQLAGTGELFF. In DNA, the CDR3 is TGCGCCAGCAGCTTGCAACTAGCGGGAACCGGGGAGCTGTTTTTT. Full variable domain (outside the CDR3, taken from reference TRBV5-1 and TRBJ2-2): KAGVTQTPRYLIKTRGQQVTLSCSPISGHRSVSWYQQTPGQGLQFLFEYFSETQRNKGNFPGRFSGRQFSNSRSEMNVSTLELGDSALYLCASSLQLAGTGELFFGEGSRLTVL.

The V gene is TRBV7-9, the J gene TRBJ1-2; no definite D call. V lost 1 base to trimming and J lost 1 base, with 13 bases between them. CDR3 length: 16 residues. The germline V gene encodes CDR1 SEHNR and CDR2 FQNEAQ (reference sequence). The CDR3 DNA sequence: TGTGCCAGCAGCTTAGTCCGGGGATCAGTTAACTATGGCTACACCTTC. This translates into CASSLVRGSVNYGYTF.

This clone was counted between two and nine times. CDR3 DNA sequence: TGTGCCAGCAGCCAAGATCGCGGCTACCGAAGCACAGATACGCAGTATTTT. It specifies CASSQDRGYRSTDTQYF. This sequence joins TRBV4-2 and TRBJ2-3; D not resolved. Trimming stripped 0 bases from V and 0 bases from J, with 13 bases between. The germline gives CDR1 LGHNA, CDR2 YNFKEQ. The CDR3 length is 17 residues.